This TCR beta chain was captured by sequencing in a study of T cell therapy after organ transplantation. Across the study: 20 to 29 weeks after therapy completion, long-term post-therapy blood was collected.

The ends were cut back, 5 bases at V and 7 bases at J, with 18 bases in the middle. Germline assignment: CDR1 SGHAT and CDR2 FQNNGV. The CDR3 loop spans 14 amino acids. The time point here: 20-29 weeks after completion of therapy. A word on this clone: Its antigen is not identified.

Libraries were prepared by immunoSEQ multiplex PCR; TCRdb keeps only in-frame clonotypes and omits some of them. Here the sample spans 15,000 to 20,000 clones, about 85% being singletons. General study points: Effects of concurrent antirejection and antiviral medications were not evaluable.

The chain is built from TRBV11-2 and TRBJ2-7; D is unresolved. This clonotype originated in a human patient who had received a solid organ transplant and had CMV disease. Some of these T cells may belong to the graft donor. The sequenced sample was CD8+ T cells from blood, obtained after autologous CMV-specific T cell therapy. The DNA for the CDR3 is TGTGCCAGCAGCCCATTATACACCTACGATGAGCAGTACTTC. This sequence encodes CASSPLYTYDEQYF.